This is a list of T cell receptor beta chains from one sample in a study of brain T cells in children with intractable seizures. Only in-frame clones appear in the TCRdb table, and some are missing; sequencing was by immunoSEQ multiplex PCR. Of some 80,000 clones detected, under 95% appear once; the ten largest clones hold 20% to 25%. The material was peripheral blood, obtained at surgery. The origin of the receptors is a girl aged 2 to 10 with Rasmussen encephalitis and intractable seizures. CDR3s include the opening cysteine and the closing phenylalanine or tryptophan. The D gene is left open where the match is weak. Size is omitted from some rows. Given values are once, few, many or a class for expanded clones.

TGTGCCAGCAGCTTGAGTTGGGGGTCCTACAATGAGCAGTTCTTC CASSLSWGSYNEQFF NA TRBV5-5 NA TRBJ2-1 15
TGTGCCAGCAGCTTAGTAGCGGAAATTAGCACAGATACGCAGTATTTT CASSLVAEISTDTQYF NA TRBV7-8 NA TRBJ2-3 16
TGTGCCAGCAGTTTTACCGGGACAGCTGAAGCTTTCTTT CASSFTGTAEAFF NA TRBV7-9 TRBD1 TRBJ1-1 13
TGTGCCAGCAGCTTGGACCGTAGCTTTTACGAGCAGTACTTC CASSLDRSFYEQYF NA TRBV5-5 NA TRBJ2-7 14
TGTGCCAGTAGTCTCTCCTGGACAGGGCTCGGAAACACCATATATTTT CASSLSWTGLGNTIYF NA TRBV19 TRBD1 TRBJ1-3 16
TGTGCCAGCAGCCAATATAGGGGGGTCTATGGCTACACCTTC CASSQYRGVYGYTF NA TRBV3-1/TRBV3-2 NA TRBJ1-2 14
TGCGCCAGCAGTAACCTGACTAGCGGGGCTCAAGAGACCCAGTACTTC CASSNLTSGAQETQYF NA TRBV10-1 TRBD2 TRBJ2-5 16
TGTGCCAGCAGCCACGGGGGGTTCGGAACAGATACGCAGTATTTT CASSHGGFGTDTQYF NA TRBV3-1/TRBV3-2 TRBD2 TRBJ2-3 15
TGTGCCAGCCCTCTCCGCCCGGGACATTTCTCTGGAAACACCATATATTTT CASPLRPGHFSGNTIYF NA TRBV11-2 NA TRBJ1-3 17
TGTGCCGGAACCGGGACAGGGGGCTCCCTTAGCACAGATACGCAGTATTTT CAGTGTGGSLSTDTQYF NA TRBV2 TRBD1 TRBJ2-3 17
TGTGCCAGCAGTTACGAGCGGGGGCCTCCCTACGAGCAGTACTTC CASSYERGPPYEQYF NA TRBV6-6 TRBD2 TRBJ2-7 15
TGTGCCAGTCACCCTGGTGCCGGACTGGGGGAGCTGTTTTTT CASHPGAGLGELFF NA TRBV19 NA TRBJ2-2 14
TGTGCCAGCAGAGGTACAGGAAACACTGAAGCTTTCTTT CASRGTGNTEAFF NA TRBV12-3/TRBV12-4 NA TRBJ1-1 13
TGTGCCAGCAGCGTAGCTGGGTTAGTAAACGAGCAGTACTTC CASSVAGLVNEQYF few TRBV9 NA TRBJ2-7 14
TGCGCCAGCAGCCAAGCTTGGGGGGGAACCTACGAGCAGTACTTC CASSQAWGGTYEQYF NA TRBV4-1 TRBD2 TRBJ2-7 15
TGTGCCAGCAGCGTAGACTTGAACACTGAAGCTTTCTTT CASSVDLNTEAFF NA TRBV9 NA TRBJ1-1 13
TGTGCCAGCAGCTTGCCCAGCTCTGGAAACACCATATATTTT CASSLPSSGNTIYF NA TRBV5-5 NA TRBJ1-3 14